This T cell receptor (beta chain) was retrieved from a study of draining lymph node invasion in breast cancer (dated by TCRdb to about 2020). Broadly, across the study: Metastasis in lymph nodes was diagnosed using histology and cytokeratin immunohistochemistry and was confirmed with EpCAM/CD45 flow cytometry. Across breast cancer tissues, a separate targeted assay used bulk TCR-beta CDR3 sequencing to compare sorted memory regulatory T cells with memory conventional CD4 T cells. Each patient contributed matched non-invaded and tumor-invaded tumor-draining lymph nodes plus the primary tumor, profiled for both Treg and Tconv subsets. The separate targeted TCR sequencing included lymph nodes from five patients, and primary tumors were also sequenced for three of those five patients. What the research found in general, with its limitations: In each tissue, about 13-25% of Treg TCRs were also present in Tconvs, a finding interpreted as suggesting peripheral induction of Tregs. Some of the top 100 tumor clones were detected in invaded and non-invaded nodes, suggesting recirculation between tumor and draining nodes. TCRs shared between the Treg and Tconv subsets were viewed as suggestive of, but not proof of, a common clonal origin. Tracking of the top-100 tumor clones could be carried out in just a couple of patients. In the targeted TCR-seq data, Tregs appeared more clonally expanded than Tconvs in all tissues, and both subsets were less diverse in tumor than lymph nodes. Whether Treg conversion occurred in a given organ or whether converted Tregs recirculated between nodes and tumor could not be resolved from the data.

CD4+ CD45RA- CD25high cells were sorted as memory regulatory T cells. Whether a tumor-draining lymph node counted as invaded or non-invaded depended on the presence or absence of metastatic tumor cells. Before staining and sorting, T cells were pre-enriched using a Miltenyi Pan T Cell isolation kit. Immunohistochemistry for estrogen receptor, progesterone receptor, HER2 and Ki-67 was used to characterize the primary tumors. Fresh surgical tissue was processed within a few hours after surgery by being cut into small fragments. The tissue fragments were digested enzymatically for more than 15 minutes with Liberase TL plus DNase and were then passed through a 40-micrometer strainer. After DAPI live/dead staining, cells were sorted on a BD FACS Aria II at about 96-99% purity. The sorted cells were lysed in TCL buffer, and a Norgen Single Cell RNA purification kit, including DNase treatment, was used to purify the RNA.

The method was bulk RNA-seq. TCRdb records Illumina HiSeq 2500 as the sequencer. As for the authors' bioinformatics: In the separate targeted TCR-seq dataset, CDR3 sequences were extracted from raw reads and quantified using MiXCR version 2.1.5 with default parameters. In the separate targeted TCR-seq dataset, TCR-beta clones were defined by the combination of V gene, J gene and CDR3 sequence. In the separate targeted TCR-seq dataset, clones with fewer than three counts were first removed, after which only the 90% most strongly expressed clones per sample were kept. The separate targeted TCR-seq dataset calculated Treg-Tconv overlap for each tissue as the number of shared clones divided by the total number of Treg clones, multiplied by 100. TCRdb handled the public reads itself, with Q25 trimming in fastp and clone calling in MiXCR, and kept productive beta chains. Under each unique CDR3 protein, matching rows form one entry showing the most common genes and DNA. The V and J calls and clone size are TCRdb's, not the authors'. A total of about 3,000 distinct CDR3 sequences appear in this sample, around 50% of them only once. The top ten clones comprise about 3% of the sample.

A word on this clonotype: It lacks a known antigen. Per-base qualities were not stored, and no clone one base away is much larger.

Trimming costs V 3 bases and J 6 bases, and their ends lie 11 bases apart. From cysteine to phenylalanine, the CDR3 is 13 amino acids long. Just the 39-base CDR3 DNA is kept, in frame starting at base 1. The germline V gene (reference sequence) sets CDR1 to SEHNR and CDR2 to FQNEAQ. Here the chain combines TRBV7-9 and TRBJ1-1, with a tentative D gene TRBD1 over 6 matching bases. Sequenced input: sorted memory Tregs from a lymph node. The sample's cell subset or site label, in plain terms: CD45RA-negative sorted CD4+ T cells (memory Tconv or effector/memory Treg). The TCR originated in a female donor with luminal breast cancer. This receptor carries the CDR3 CASSFSGASEAFF. The DNA sequence is given as TGTGCCAGCAGCTTTTCAGGGGCATCTGAAGCTTTCTTT.